These T cell receptor beta chains were read from a single sample in a study of control samples from healthy donors and cancer patients. Some clones are missing from TCRdb's copy, which holds only in-frame ones; the method was immunoSEQ multiplex PCR. The sample includes tens of thousands of clones, 93% of them seen just once. Input material: PBMCs. The receptors were gathered from a woman aged 40-49 years with lung cancer. Both conserved end residues are part of each CDR3. The D gene is left open where the match is weak. Part of the rows lack a size; the others show once, few, many or a class for expanded clones.

size,J,V,length,D,DNA,CDR3
once,TRBJ1-4,TRBV28,17,NA,TGTGCCAGCATCCTAAGGGTGGCAGGGGCGCGGGATGAAAAACTGTTTTTT,CASILRVAGARDEKLFF
NA,TRBJ1-6,TRBV18,18,TRBD1,TGTGCCAGCTCACCACTCAAAAAGACAGGGGGACGGGGTTCACCCCTCCACTTT,CASSPLKKTGGRGSPLHF
NA,TRBJ2-2,TRBV27,14,NA,TGTGCCAGCAGTACGGGACAGAACACCGGGGAGCTGTTTTTT,CASSTGQNTGELFF
NA,TRBJ2-1,TRBV3-1/TRBV3-2,15,NA,TGTGCCAGCAGCCAAGAAGGGAGACTCCCCAATGAGCAGTTCTTC,CASSQEGRLPNEQFF
NA,TRBJ1-5,TRBV28,16,TRBD1,TGTGCCAGCAGTAGAAGACAGGGGCCTAGCAATCAGCCCCAGCATTTT,CASSRRQGPSNQPQHF
NA,TRBJ1-5,TRBV7-8,13,NA,TGTGCCAGCAGCTTGGGGGGCGGACAGCCCCAGCATTTT,CASSLGGGQPQHF
NA,TRBJ1-1,TRBV2,16,NA,TGTGCCAGCATTCCGCGAGGGGGGAAGGGGAACACTGAAGCTTTCTTT,CASIPRGGKGNTEAFF
NA,TRBJ1-1,TRBV29-1,15,NA,TGCAGCGTTGTGGATTCGCGAGTTTTTGTGTCGGGGGCTTTCTTT,CSVVDSRVFVSGAFF
few,TRBJ1-2,TRBV5-4,13,NA,TGTGCCAGCAGCTTCGGGACAAGTGATGGCTACACCTTC,CASSFGTSDGYTF
NA,TRBJ1-5,TRBV3-1/TRBV3-2,13,TRBD1,TGTGCCAGCACGCAGGGGGTTCATCAGCCCCAGCATTTT,CASTQGVHQPQHF
NA,TRBJ1-2,TRBV5-4,15,TRBD1,TGTGCCAGCAGCTTGGCCACAGGGGGTGGGTATGGCTACACCTTC,CASSLATGGGYGYTF
NA,TRBJ1-5,TRBV2,15,NA,TGTGCCAGCAGTGAGGGAGGGACGGGCAATCAGCCCCAGCATTTT,CASSEGGTGNQPQHF
NA,TRBJ1-2,TRBV18,17,NA,TGTGCCAGCTCACCACTTGGGGGGCTCTCTTCTAACTATGGCTACACCTTC,CASSPLGGLSSNYGYTF
NA,TRBJ1-1,TRBV28,13,NA,TGTGCCAGCAGTCTGGACAGCTACACTGAAGCTTTCTTT,CASSLDSYTEAFF
NA,TRBJ2-4,TRBV6-1,16,NA,TGTGCCAGCAGTGAAATTCGGGGCCTAGCCAAAAACATTCAGTACTTC,CASSEIRGLAKNIQYF
NA,TRBJ1-2,TRBV24-1,15,NA,TGTGCCACCAGTGATCCCCGGGACCCTATCGGCGGCTACACCTTC,CATSDPRDPIGGYTF
NA,TRBJ2-7,TRBV2,13,NA,TGTGCCAGCTCAGGACAAGCTGGGGACGAGCAGTACTTC,CASSGQAGDEQYF
NA,TRBJ1-2,TRBV9,14,NA,TGTGCCCGCAGCGGGGGGCTAGGGGACTATGGCTACACCTTC,CARSGGLGDYGYTF
NA,TRBJ2-3,TRBV29-1,15,NA,TGCAGCGTCGATGGGCTAGAATCTAGCACAGATACGCAGTATTTT,CSVDGLESSTDTQYF
NA,TRBJ1-1,TRBV13,13,NA,TGTGCCAGCATCTATAGGGGTACGGCTGAAGCTTTCTTT,CASIYRGTAEAFF
NA,TRBJ2-7,TRBV2,12,NA,TGTGCCAGCAGTGGTGGCTACTACGAGCAGTACTTC,CASSGGYYEQYF
NA,TRBJ1-4,TRBV5-4,16,TRBD1,TGTGCCAGCAGCTTGGCCCCGACAGGGGTGGTTGAAAAACTGTTTTTT,CASSLAPTGVVEKLFF
NA,TRBJ1-2,TRBV5-6,15,NA,TGTGCCAGCAGCTTGTCCCAGGACCTTAACTATGGCTACACCTTC,CASSLSQDLNYGYTF
NA,TRBJ2-7,TRBV6-5,14,NA,TGTGCCAGCAGTCCAATGGACAGATCCTACGAGCAGTACTTC,CASSPMDRSYEQYF
NA,TRBJ1-5,TRBV28,18,NA,TGTGCCAGCAGTTTAAGGAGAACTAAACAGGGTACCCATCAGCCCCAGCATTTT,CASSLRRTKQGTHQPQHF
NA,TRBJ2-5,TRBV5-1,9,NA,TGCGACCCCCCCGAGACCCAGTACTTC,CDPPETQYF
NA,TRBJ2-1,TRBV10-1,16,TRBD2,TGCGCCAGCAGTGTTATAGCGGGGAGTACCTACAATGAGCAGTTCTTC,CASSVIAGSTYNEQFF
NA,TRBJ2-3,TRBV28,14,TRBD1,TGTGCCAGCAGTGGGGACAGCCTCACAGATACGCAGTATTTT,CASSGDSLTDTQYF
NA,TRBJ1-1,TRBV2,10,NA,TGTGCCAGCAGTGAAGTTTGGGCTTTCTTT,CASSEVWAFF
NA,TRBJ2-7,TRBV5-4,15,TRBD2,TGTGCCAGCAAAGATTCACCGGGACTAGCAGGCGAGCAGTACTTC,CASKDSPGLAGEQYF
NA,TRBJ1-5,TRBV28,16,TRBD1,TGTGCCAGCACCCCCGGGGGGGACAGTAGCAATCAGCCCCAGCATTTT,CASTPGGDSSNQPQHF
NA,TRBJ2-5,TRBV5-1,14,TRBD1,TGCGCCAGCAGCTCGCGGACAGGCGAAGAGACCCAGTACTTC,CASSSRTGEETQYF
NA,TRBJ1-2,TRBV28,13,TRBD1,TGTGCCAGCATGGGACAGGGGAGCGACGGCTACACCTTC,CASMGQGSDGYTF
NA,TRBJ1-2,TRBV6-1,15,NA,TGTGCCAGCAGTGAACGACCCTCCTCTAACTATGGCTACACCTTC,CASSERPSSNYGYTF
NA,TRBJ2-7,TRBV5-5,14,NA,TGTGCCAGCAGCTTAGGGGGTGGGACCTACGAGCAGTACTTC,CASSLGGGTYEQYF
NA,TRBJ2-5,TRBV15,15,NA,TGTGCCACCAGCAGAGTCCCCGGCATCGTAGAGACCCAGTACTTC,CATSRVPGIVETQYF
NA,TRBJ1-2,TRBV12-3/TRBV12-4,13,TRBD1,TGTGCCAGCAGTCCACAGGGGGCGAGTGGCTACACCTTC,CASSPQGASGYTF
NA,TRBJ1-5,TRBV19,17,NA,TGTGCCAGTAGTATCCCGTCTTACAGTTATTTCAATCAGCCCCAGCATTTT,CASSIPSYSYFNQPQHF
NA,TRBJ2-2,TRBV10-3,11,NA,TGTGCCATCGGCAACACCGGGGAGCTGTTTTTT,CAIGNTGELFF
NA,TRBJ2-7,TRBV28,15,TRBD1,TGTGCCAGCAGGTCGGGACAGGAGAGCTCCTACGAGCAGTACTTC,CASRSGQESSYEQYF
NA,TRBJ2-2,TRBV5-1,15,TRBD2,TGCGCCCGCAGCCGCGGGGGGGCCTTCGCCGGGGAGCTGTTTTTT,CARSRGGAFAGELFF
few,TRBJ1-2,TRBV18,14,TRBD1,TGTGCCAGCTCACCGGGGGACAGGGACTATGGCTACACCTTC,CASSPGDRDYGYTF
NA,TRBJ2-7,TRBV5-1,16,NA,TGCGCCAGCAGCTTGTCAACTAACAGGGGAGGCGACGAGCAGTACTTC,CASSLSTNRGGDEQYF
few,TRBJ1-1,TRBV18,15,TRBD1,TGTGCCAGCTCACGCTCCGGGACAGGTGAGATCGGGGCTTTCTTT,CASSRSGTGEIGAFF
NA,TRBJ2-1,TRBV28,15,NA,TGTGCCAGCACCGTGGGCAACGAGGGACACAATGAGCAGTTCTTC,CASTVGNEGHNEQFF
NA,TRBJ2-7,TRBV5-1,16,NA,TGCGCCAGCAGCCTTTTCCGACCAGGGTCTTCCTACGAGCAGTACTTC,CASSLFRPGSSYEQYF
NA,TRBJ2-1,TRBV27,13,TRBD1,TGTGCCAGCAGTTTACAGGGGGCCAATGAGCAGTTCTTC,CASSLQGANEQFF
NA,TRBJ2-7,TRBV5-1,18,NA,TGCGCCAGCAGCTTGCGGGTTCGGACGGAGAGAGCTACCTACGAGCAGTACTTC,CASSLRVRTERATYEQYF
NA,TRBJ2-5,TRBV3-1/TRBV3-2,17,NA,TGTGCCAGCAGCCAGTGGAGCTTCCGTACGTACCAAGAGACCCAGTACTTC,CASSQWSFRTYQETQYF
NA,TRBJ2-1,TRBV7-9,16,NA,TGTGCCAGCAGCTTAGCCCGGACCATGCGGTACAATGAGCAGTTCTTC,CASSLARTMRYNEQFF
NA,TRBJ2-7,TRBV27,15,TRBD2,TGTGCCAGCACCTCGACGGGGGGGCGCTCCTACGAGCAGTACTTC,CASTSTGGRSYEQYF
NA,TRBJ2-2,TRBV2,14,NA,TGTGCCAGCAGCGAACTCCCCGGGCCCGGGGAGCTGTTTTTT,CASSELPGPGELFF
NA,TRBJ1-6,TRBV5-1,15,NA,TGCGCCAGCAGCTTGCAGAGCTCCTATAATTCACCCCTCCACTTT,CASSLQSSYNSPLHF
NA,TRBJ1-1,TRBV6-5,15,NA,TGTGCCAGCAGTCCAGGCGGACGTCCTTACACTGAAGCTTTCTTT,CASSPGGRPYTEAFF
NA,TRBJ2-7,TRBV7-9,15,TRBD1,TGTGCCAGCAGCTTTGGACAGGGAGGTGGAGGCGAGCAGTACTTC,CASSFGQGGGGEQYF